The 16 T cell receptor beta chains below were found in one sample sequenced in a study of cytomegalovirus exposure and HLA in healthy donors. PCR amplification relied on 60 Vbeta primers (plus 13 Jbeta primers). TCRdb keeps only in-frame clones here, not all; method: immunoSEQ multiplex PCR. The sample has 130,000 or so clones, about 82% seen once. Sequences were obtained from PBMCs. These receptor sequences come from a female donor in good health and CMV-seropositive.

The CDR3 coding sequence is TGTGCCAGCAGCAGACAGGCCAATCAGCCCCAGCATTTT. Protein product: CASSRQANQPQHF. V gene TRBV27 combines with J gene TRBJ1-5, with D possibly TRBD1 on 6 matching bases. The CDR3 is 13 amino acids. CDR1 is MNHEY and CDR2 is SMNVEV in the germline V gene (reference sequence). Trimming took 6 bases from V and 3 from J, leaving 9 bases between them.

This chain joins TRBV12-2 and TRBJ1-6. TRBV12-2 is given as a pseudogene. The length of the CDR3 is 12 residues. The CDR3 coding sequence is TGTGCAAGTCGCACTTATGATTCACCCCTCCACTTT. Translated, it gives CASRTYDSPLHF.

This clone is a singleton in its sample. This sequence joins TRBV5-1 and TRBJ2-1; 8 bases are a match to TRBD2. The CDR3 has 16 residues. V gave up 3 bases and J gave up 2 bases; unmatched junction bases: 7. Germline V lookup: CDR1 SGHRS, CDR2 YFSETQ. The chain's CDR3 is CASSSGWREAYNEQFF. CDR3 DNA sequence: TGCGCCAGCAGCTCGGGTTGGCGGGAGGCCTACAATGAGCAGTTCTTC.

This clone was observed a single time. The chain has TRBV28 and TRBJ1-6; 8 nucleotides align to TRBD1. The CDR3 runs 12 residues. Germline CDR1 and CDR2: MDHEN and SYDVKM. Germline trimming cut 8 bases from V and 13 bases from J; bases unmatched to any gene: 7. CDR3 sequence: CASVTGGFPLHF. In DNA form, the CDR3 reads TGTGCCAGCGTAACAGGGGGGTTCCCCCTCCACTTT.

The genes are TRBV25-1 and TRBJ1-2; tentatively, D is TRBD1 (5 bases). Trimming removed 3 bases at V and 6 bases at J, with 14 bases between. Germline V gene sequence: CDR1 MGHDK, CDR2 SYGVNS. The CDR3 spans 14 residues. CDR3 in amino acids: CASSEGGVADGYTF. As DNA, the CDR3 is TGTGCCAGCAGTGAGGGGGGGGTGGCTGATGGCTACACCTTC.

The V gene is TRBV2, the J gene TRBJ1-5; TRBD1 matches at 7 bases. The J segment lost 5 bases and the V segment lost 5 bases, leaving 6 bases of the junction unmatched. CDR1 and CDR2 from the germline V gene are SNHLY and FYNNEI. This CDR3 spans 14 amino acids. The CDR3 region is CASSSRGFDQPQHF. In DNA, the CDR3 is TGTGCCAGCAGTAGCAGGGGGTTCGATCAGCCCCAGCATTTT.

CDR3 loop: CASRRVATNEKLFF. The CDR3 coding sequence is TGTGCCAGCAGGAGGGTGGCGACTAATGAAAAACTGTTTTTT. The V call is TRBV2, the J call TRBJ1-4; D remains ambiguous. CDR1 SNHLY and CDR2 FYNNEI come from the germline V gene. V was pared by 6 bases and J by 2 bases, with 10 bases between. The CDR3 has 14 amino acids.

V is TRBV6-1 and J is TRBJ2-7; TRBD2 matches at 7 bases. V lost 5 bases to trimming and J lost 7 bases; unmatched junction nucleotides: 11. This CDR3 contains 14 residues. Germline V gene lookup returns CDR1 MNHNS and CDR2 SASEGT. The CDR3 DNA sequence: TGTGCCAGCAGTTATGGGGACGGCGGGGGAGAGCAGTACTTC. This sequence encodes CASSYGDGGGEQYF.

J is TRBJ1-6 and V is TRBV13; D might be TRBD1 (5 bases). The CDR3 loop spans 15 amino acids. In germline, CDR1 is PRHDT, CDR2 FYEKMQ (reference sequence). Trimming took 0 bases from V and 9 from J, leaving 12 bases between them. The CDR3 sequence: CASSLGRGSGSPLHF. CDR3 nucleotide sequence: TGTGCCAGCAGCTTAGGCCGGGGGTCGGGTTCACCCCTCCACTTT.

V is TRBV4-1 and J is TRBJ2-4; TRBD2 is a possible D gene (6 bases). Germline V gene lookup returns CDR1 MGHRA and CDR2 YSYEKL. The CDR3 loop spans 17 amino acids. V dropped 1 base and J dropped 0 bases, with 13 bases sitting between them. The CDR3 protein is CASSQGNSGGAKNIQYF. CDR3 DNA sequence: TGCGCCAGCAGCCAAGGGAATAGCGGAGGAGCCAAAAACATTCAGTACTTC.

This clone turned up a few times. V gene TRBV28 combines with J gene TRBJ1-1; D may be TRBD1 (6 bases). Germline CDR1 MDHEN, CDR2 SYDVKM. The V and J ends lost 6 bases and 9 bases respectively, with 17 bases between them. The CDR3 is 13 amino acids. CDR3 residues: CASSQNLGQKAFF. DNA for the CDR3: TGTGCCAGCAGCCAAAACCTAGGACAGAAAGCTTTCTTT.

The chain recombines TRBV27 with TRBJ1-1, with D hard to call. Germline V gene lookup returns CDR1 MNHEY and CDR2 SMNVEV (reference sequence). Trimming took 5 bases from V and 0 from J, leaving 10 bases between them. The CDR3 consists of 14 residues. In DNA, the CDR3 is TGTGCCAGCAGTACTCACGATATGAACACTGAAGCTTTCTTT. Translated: CASSTHDMNTEAFF.

This chain connects TRBV6-5 to TRBJ1-4; the match to TRBD1 covers 8 bases. V was clipped by 6 bases and J by 0 bases; unmatched bases: 3. The CDR3 runs 15 residues. CDR1 MNHEY and CDR2 SVGAGI come from the germline V gene. CDR3 DNA: TGTGCCAGCAGGGAACAGGGGGCAACTAATGAAAAACTGTTTTTT. This codes for CASREQGATNEKLFF.

CDR3 coding DNA: TGTGCCAGCAGCTTATCCGGGACAGGCGGCTACACCTTC. Translation: CASSLSGTGGYTF. The chain carries TRBV7-9 and TRBJ1-2, with 8 bases fitting TRBD1. Per germline, CDR1 SEHNR and CDR2 FQNEAQ (reference sequence). J gave up 8 bases and V 2 bases, and 4 bases lay outside the gene matches. The CDR3 consists of 13 residues.

The table lists this clone with a few counts. The chain recombines TRBV18 with TRBJ2-1; a weak D match, TRBD1 (5 bases). The CDR3 consists of 13 residues. V was cut by 6 bases and J by 5 bases, with 11 bases left in between. Germline lookup yields CDR1 KGHSH and CDR2 LQKENI. The CDR3: CASSKQENNEQFF. The CDR3 region has the DNA TGTGCCAGCTCCAAACAGGAGAACAATGAGCAGTTCTTC. The variable domain in full, with the rest retrieved from reference TRBV18 and TRBJ2-1, is NAGVMQNPRHLVRRRGQEARLRCSPMKGHSHVYWYRQLPEEGLKFMVYLQKENIIDESGMPKERFSAEFPKEGPSILRIQQVVRGDSAAYFCASSKQENNEQFFGPGTRLTVL.

The chain uses TRBV5-4 and TRBJ2-1; 7 nucleotides align to TRBD1. V lost 0 bases and J lost 1; bases outside the gene matches: 7. The CDR3 length is 17 residues. Looked up from germline, CDR1 is SGHNT and CDR2 is YYREEE (reference sequence). The CDR3 is CASSLGASRGSYNEQFF. Here the CDR3 DNA reads TGTGCCAGCAGCTTGGGTGCTAGCAGGGGGTCCTACAATGAGCAGTTCTTC. Using reference TRBV5-4 and TRBJ2-1 for the parts outside the CDR3, the full variable domain is ETGVTQSPTHLIKTRGQQVTLRCSSQSGHNTVSWYQQALGQGPQFIFQYYREEENGRGNFPPRFSGLQFPNYSSELNVNALELDDSALYLCASSLGASRGSYNEQFFGPGTRLTVL.